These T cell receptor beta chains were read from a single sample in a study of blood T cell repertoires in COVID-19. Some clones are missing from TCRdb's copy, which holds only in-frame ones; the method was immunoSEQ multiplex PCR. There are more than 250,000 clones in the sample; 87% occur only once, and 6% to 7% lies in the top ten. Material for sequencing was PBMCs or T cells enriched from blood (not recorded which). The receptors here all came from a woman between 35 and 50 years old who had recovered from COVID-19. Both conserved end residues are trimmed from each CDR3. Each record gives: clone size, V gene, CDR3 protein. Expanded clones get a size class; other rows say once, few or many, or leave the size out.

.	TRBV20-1	SASSQGPRY
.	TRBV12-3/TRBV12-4	ASSPDREDGYT
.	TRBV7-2	ASSLDRGTQETQY
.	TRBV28	ASSLRRGVSYEQY
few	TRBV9	ASSLGLAGLSSYEQY
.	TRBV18	ASSLRQGKDEQY
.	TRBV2	ASSQGPDTQY
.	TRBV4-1	ASSQIWGQDSWEQY
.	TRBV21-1	ASSKSSGGGASGNTIY
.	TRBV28	ASSFLGAGEREQY
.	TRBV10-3	AISPLAESTDTQY
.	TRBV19	ASTTGGVGSGANVLT
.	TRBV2	ASSPDSQEEKLF
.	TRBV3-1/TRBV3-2	ASSPRDRGKKNIQY
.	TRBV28	ASSLAGDTYEQY
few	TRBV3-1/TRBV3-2	ASSQEGLSGEQY
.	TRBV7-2	ASSLVGGTGTDTQY
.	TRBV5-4	ASSQERSGNTIY
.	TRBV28	ASKTGNEKLF
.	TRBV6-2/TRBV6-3	ASSPPASGSYEQY
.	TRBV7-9	ASSFGLTSVNTGELF
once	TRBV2	ASSTDRIHSYEQY
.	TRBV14	ASSPTGSLNFADTQY
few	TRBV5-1	ASSLDRSTDTQY
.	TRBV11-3	ASSLKPRDSNTEAF
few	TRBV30	AWSQGLRSPLH
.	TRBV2	ASRADRGSETQY
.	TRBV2	ASSDRGINNSPLH
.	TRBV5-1	ASSLAGQYNEQF
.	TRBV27	ASTAGDSPLH
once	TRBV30	AWSETGGTDTQY
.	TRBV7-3	ASSWGAGVGTDTQY
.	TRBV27	ASSFYRGSTDTQY
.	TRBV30	AWRAGTGAWEQF
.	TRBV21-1	ASSTQGSGQY
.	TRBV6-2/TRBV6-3	ASSGTGVNYGYT
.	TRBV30	AWRDRAYGYT
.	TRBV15	ATSRDRGYGYT
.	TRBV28	ASSPGVPGELF
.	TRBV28	ASRAGLAGTNEQY
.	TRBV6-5	ASSYSIGTAYGYT
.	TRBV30	AWSVRSYSNQPQH
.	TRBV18	ASSPPGLAGFYEQY
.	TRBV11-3	ASSLAGSEQY
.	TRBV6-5	ASSPTGDSGNTIY
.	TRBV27	ASSLWAGGHGYT
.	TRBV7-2	ASSLGQAGNSPLH
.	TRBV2	ASRSRGETQY
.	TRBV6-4	ASSSGVIGTSTPYEQY
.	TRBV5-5	ASSIAGTGFPPSYEQY
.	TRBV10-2	ASSDSRDRGSYEQY
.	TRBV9	ASSAATSRAYNEQF
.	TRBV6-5	ASGRTGANTEAF
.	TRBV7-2	ASAFRRGNNEKLF